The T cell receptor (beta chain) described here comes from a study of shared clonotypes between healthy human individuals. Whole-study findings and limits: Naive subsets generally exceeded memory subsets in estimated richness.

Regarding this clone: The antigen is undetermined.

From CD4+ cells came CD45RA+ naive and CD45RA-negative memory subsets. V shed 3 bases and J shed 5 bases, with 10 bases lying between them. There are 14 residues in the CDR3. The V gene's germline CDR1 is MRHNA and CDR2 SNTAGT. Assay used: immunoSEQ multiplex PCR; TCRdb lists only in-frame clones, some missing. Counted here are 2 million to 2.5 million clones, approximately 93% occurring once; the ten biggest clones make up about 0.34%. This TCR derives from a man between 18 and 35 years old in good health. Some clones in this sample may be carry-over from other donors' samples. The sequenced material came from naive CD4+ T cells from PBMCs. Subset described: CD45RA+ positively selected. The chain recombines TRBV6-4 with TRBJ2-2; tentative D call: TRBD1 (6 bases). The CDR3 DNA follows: TGTGCCAGCAGTGAAAGGACAGCGACCGGGGAGCTGTTTTTT. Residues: CASSERTATGELFF.